Sequencing of this T cell receptor beta chain was carried out in a study of T cell responses to AZD1222 COVID-19 vaccine. General study points: It should be noted that donors were predominantly white British and more often female, and clonal diversity was possibly underestimated.

A remark on this clone: What it binds is not known.

The protocol was immunoSEQ multiplex PCR, while the TCRdb copy is restricted to in-frame clones and leaves out a portion. The repertoire has under 95,000 clones, almost 90% of them found once; the top ten carry approximately 9.1%. Germline V lookup: CDR1 SEHNR, CDR2 FQNEAQ (reference sequence). This CDR3 comprises 16 residues. With 5 bases removed from V and 2 bases from J, the gap between germline ends came to 18 bases. Sequencing was performed on peripheral blood, taken on day 0 of AZD1222 vaccination. The chain combines TRBV7-9 with TRBJ1-1; D is possibly TRBD1 (5 bases). This TCR was recovered from an adult in good health. The CDR3 reads CASSPTPGRVNTEAFF. CDR3 coding DNA: TGTGCCAGCAGCCCTACCCCCGGCAGGGTAAACACTGAAGCTTTCTTT.